These 21 T cell receptor beta chains came from one sample sequenced in a study of blood T cell repertoires in COVID-19. Generated by immunoSEQ multiplex PCR, the TCRdb table keeps only in-frame clones and is missing some. This sample carries tens of thousands of clones, around 65% of them seen once, and the ten largest clones take 8.8%. Sequenced input: peripheral blood. The source of these receptors is a woman in her 70s with acute or convalescent COVID-19.

The chain recombines TRBV6-6 with TRBJ2-2; TRBD1 is a possible D gene (6 bases). Germline values: CDR1 MNHNY, CDR2 SVGAGI (reference sequence). V lost 5 bases, J lost 5 bases, and 12 bases lay in between. The CDR3 has 14 residues. As DNA, the CDR3 is TGTGCCAGCAGTCCTCATACAGGGACCGGGGAGCTGTTTTTT. This codes for CASSPHTGTGELFF.

The chain carries TRBV5-1 and TRBJ2-2; TRBD1 matches at 7 bases. CDR3 length equals 15 residues. CDR1 and CDR2 from the germline V gene are SGHRS and YFSETQ. V was clipped by 6 bases and J by 3 bases; unmatched bases: 8. The CDR3 coding sequence is TGCGCCAGCACGACAGGGACAAGGGACACCGGGGAGCTGTTTTTT. Protein: CASTTGTRDTGELFF.

The V call is TRBV5-4, the J call TRBJ1-5, with 9 bases that match TRBD1. The germline gives CDR1 SGHNT, CDR2 YYREEE (reference sequence). The V gene end was trimmed by 4 bases and the J gene end by 7 bases; junction bases not matched to a gene: 9. CDR3 size: 15 residues. The CDR3 DNA reads as TGTGCCAGCAGCCCAGGACAGGGGATCGGGCAGCCCCAGCATTTT. This translates into CASSPGQGIGQPQHF.

The chain has TRBV9 and TRBJ2-3; D uncertain. The CDR3 loop spans 16 amino acids. Trimming shortened V by 0 bases and J by 2 bases, and 13 bases separated the two germline ends. Germline V CDR1 and CDR2: SGDLS, YYNGEE. In DNA, the CDR3 is TGTGCCAGCAGCGTAGGTGATAGCCATTACACAGATACGCAGTATTTT. Translated, it gives CASSVGDSHYTDTQYF.

This clone has a handful of counts. The sample carries other DNA sequences with the same CDR3. CDR3 DNA sequence: TGTGCCAGCAGAGCGCGGGGTGTGGGTATGGACTATGGCTACACCTTC. Its translation: CASRARGVGMDYGYTF. J is TRBJ1-2 and V is TRBV7-9; D ambiguous. V was trimmed by 6 bases and J by 3 bases, leaving 20 bases between them. There are 16 residues in the CDR3. Germline V lookup: CDR1 SEHNR, CDR2 FQNEAQ (reference sequence).

The chain recombines TRBV10-3 with TRBJ2-7; 7 nucleotides agree with TRBD2. This CDR3 spans 14 amino acids. Germline trimming cut 0 bases from V and 3 bases from J; bases unmatched to any gene: 2. Per germline, CDR1 ENHRY and CDR2 SYGVKD. CDR3 residues: CAISESGGNYEQYF. CDR3 nucleotide sequence: TGTGCCATCAGTGAGTCGGGGGGGAACTACGAGCAGTACTTC.

The J gene is TRBJ2-2, the V gene TRBV9, with a tentative D call TRBD2 (6 bases). The CDR3 is 16 residues long. The V and J ends lost 4 bases and 5 bases respectively, with 18 bases between them. Per the germline V gene, CDR1 is SGDLS and CDR2 is YYNGEE. For the CDR3, the DNA is TGTGCCAGCAGCCCACGAGGAGGGCTGGGGACCGGGGAGCTGTTTTTT. Protein: CASSPRGGLGTGELFF.

The chain joins TRBV18 to TRBJ1-1; TRBD1 matches 7 bases. Germline lookup yields CDR1 KGHSH and CDR2 LQKENI. The CDR3 is 15 amino acids. The V segment lost 1 base and the J segment 8 bases; nucleotides outside the gene matches: 10. The CDR3 here is CASSPRRGREGEAFF. The DNA of the CDR3 is TGTGCCAGCTCACCACGGAGGGGGCGTGAAGGAGAAGCTTTCTTT.

In DNA form, the CDR3 reads TGTGCCACCAGTGATCTGGGACTAGGCTATGAGCAGTTCTTC. Residues: CATSDLGLGYEQFF. The chain recombines TRBV24-1 with TRBJ2-1; TRBD2 matches 8 bases. V lost 3 bases, J lost 8 bases, and 5 bases stayed unmatched. CDR3 length: 14 amino acids. Germline V gene lookup returns CDR1 KGHDR and CDR2 SFDVKD.

The chain employs TRBV10-3 and TRBJ2-2, with 8 bases fitting TRBD2. From germline, CDR1 is ENHRY and CDR2 SYGVKD. The CDR3 loop spans 15 amino acids. Germline trimming cut 6 bases from V and 4 bases from J; bases unmatched to any gene: 7. CDR3: CAISPREDPTGELFF. For the CDR3, the DNA is TGTGCCATCAGCCCGCGGGAGGACCCCACCGGGGAGCTGTTTTTT.

The chain joins TRBV6-5 to TRBJ1-5; D remains unclear. Germline V gene sequence: CDR1 MNHEY, CDR2 SVGAGI. V was trimmed by 6 bases and J by 5 bases, leaving 11 bases between them. The CDR3 extends over 13 amino acids. The CDR3 reads CASSLSPDQPQHF. The CDR3 region has the DNA TGTGCCAGCAGCCTCTCCCCCGATCAGCCCCAGCATTTT.

This clone came up once. The chain links TRBV9 to TRBJ1-5, with 7 bases matching TRBD1. From germline, CDR1 is SGDLS and CDR2 YYNGEE. Trimming took 1 base from V and 2 from J; bases not matched to a gene: 3. CDR3 size: 15 residues. This chain's CDR3 is CASSVTGEGNQPQHF. DNA of the CDR3: TGTGCCAGCAGCGTAACAGGGGAAGGCAATCAGCCCCAGCATTTT.

The chain joins TRBV29-1 to TRBJ1-5; D gene unclear. Deletions cut 6 bases from V and 2 bases from J, with 20 bases between. The CDR3 sequence is 16 residues long. Germline loops: CDR1 SQVTM, CDR2 ANQGSEA. CDR3 in DNA: TGCAGCGTACGAGGGAAGAGCCCGAATTGCAATCAGCCCCAGCATTTT. This sequence encodes CSVRGKSPNCNQPQHF.

This clone was recorded once. The chain uses TRBV6-6 and TRBJ2-1, with 12 bases that match TRBD2. Trimming removed 2 bases from V and 8 bases from J; junction bases left unmatched: 7. Germline CDR1 is MNHNY and CDR2 is SVGAGI (reference sequence). This CDR3 region has 16 residues. CDR3 nucleotide sequence: TGTGCCAGCAGTTACGGGCTAGCGGGAGGGATTGATGAGCAGTTCTTC. Translated, it gives CASSYGLAGGIDEQFF.

The chain recombines TRBV5-1 with TRBJ2-5; 7 positions match TRBD2. V shed 4 bases and J 4 bases; nucleotides not matched to a gene: 7. This CDR3 is 14 amino acids long. The V gene's germline CDR1 is SGHRS and CDR2 YFSETQ. This CDR3 is CASSQRGGVETQYF. Here the CDR3 DNA reads TGCGCCAGCAGCCAAAGGGGAGGGGTAGAGACCCAGTACTTC.

The J gene is TRBJ1-5, the V gene TRBV19, with D uncertain. The V end lost 7 bases, the J end lost 4 bases, and 14 bases lay between the germline ends. CDR1 is LNHDA, CDR2 SQIVND, per germline (reference sequence). There are 14 residues in the CDR3. CDR3 amino acids: CASIDHSGNQPQHF. CDR3 in DNA: TGTGCCAGTATAGATCACTCGGGGAATCAGCCCCAGCATTTT. Full variable domain (remainder filled in from reference TRBV19 and TRBJ1-5): DGGITQSPKYLFRKEGQNVTLSCEQNLNHDAMYWYRQDPGQGLRLIYYSQIVNDFQKGDIAEGYSVSREKKESFPLTVTSAQKNPTAFYLCASIDHSGNQPQHFGDGTRLSIL.

The chain carries TRBV2 and TRBJ2-1; a weak D match, TRBD1 (5 bases). V was clipped by 4 bases and J by 8 bases, with 12 bases between them. The CDR3 length is 13 residues. CDR1 and CDR2 (germline): SNHLY, FYNNEI. The CDR3 is CASSGQGGDEQFF. The DNA for the CDR3 is TGTGCCAGCAGTGGGCAGGGTGGGGATGAGCAGTTCTTC.

This clone was counted between two and nine times. V usage is TRBV6-6 and J usage is TRBJ1-2; D perhaps matches TRBD1 (5 bases). Trimming stripped 5 bases from V and 5 bases from J, with 21 bases between. Per germline, CDR1 MNHNY and CDR2 SVGAGI (reference sequence). This CDR3 is 16 amino acids long. DNA of the CDR3: TGTGCCAGCAGTGGGGGGAGGGGAAGACAAGCATATGGCTACACCTTC. It is translated as CASSGGRGRQAYGYTF.

The chain combines TRBV10-3 with TRBJ2-6; 13 bases match TRBD2. Germline CDR1 and CDR2: ENHRY and SYGVKD. The CDR3 runs 18 residues. The ends lost 6 bases at V and 4 bases at J; junction bases unmatched: 9. CDR3 sequence (DNA): TGTGCCATCAGGGGGACTAGCGGGGTTGCGGCGGGGGCCAACGTCCTGACTTTC. This encodes CAIRGTSGVAAGANVLTF.

This clone came up a few times. The J gene is TRBJ2-1, the V gene TRBV7-2; D perhaps matches TRBD2 (5 bases). From germline, CDR1 is SGHTA and CDR2 FQGNSA. Trimming stripped 1 base from V and 8 bases from J, with 9 bases between. The CDR3 is made up of 13 amino acids. Written as DNA, the CDR3 is TGTGCCAGCAGCTTAGAGTGGGGAGATGAGCAGTTCTTC. This sequence encodes CASSLEWGDEQFF.

V and J are TRBV7-9 and TRBJ1-3; 8 bases align to TRBD1. The CDR3 is 14 amino acids. Trimming removed 3 bases from V and 4 bases from J; junction bases left unmatched: 2. Germline assignment: CDR1 SEHNR and CDR2 FQNEAQ (reference sequence). CDR3 DNA sequence: TGTGCCAGCAGCTTGGGACAGGCGGGAAACACCATATATTTT. The encoded protein is CASSLGQAGNTIYF.